This T cell receptor (beta chain) emerged from a study of response to subunit inactivated influenza vaccine. TCRdb reprocessed the RT-PCR reads with MiXCR, giving one entry per CDR3 protein. The table records roughly 570,000 distinct CDR3 sequences, over 10% of them present only once. The junction had 11 bases not matched to a gene; V was cut back by 3 bases and J by 7 bases. CDR3 length equals 15 residues. From germline, CDR1 is SGDLS and CDR2 YYNGEE. The J gene is TRBJ2-7, the V gene TRBV9, with TRBD1 matching over 9 bases. The source is a man between 45 and 60 years old who received an inactivated influenza vaccine. The sample in question was PBMCs from blood, obtained about 6 weeks after vaccination. CDR3 protein: CASSAPGQGLGEQYF. The CDR3 region has the DNA TGTGCCAGCAGCGCTCCGGGACAGGGCCTCGGGGAGCAGTACTTC. Supplemented by reference TRBV9 and TRBJ2-7, the full variable domain reads DSGVTQTPKHLITATGQRVTLRCSPRSGDLSVYWYQQSLDQGLQFLIQYYNGEERAKGNILERFSAQQFPDLHSELNLSSLELGDSALYFCASSAPGQGLGEQYFGPGTRLTVT.